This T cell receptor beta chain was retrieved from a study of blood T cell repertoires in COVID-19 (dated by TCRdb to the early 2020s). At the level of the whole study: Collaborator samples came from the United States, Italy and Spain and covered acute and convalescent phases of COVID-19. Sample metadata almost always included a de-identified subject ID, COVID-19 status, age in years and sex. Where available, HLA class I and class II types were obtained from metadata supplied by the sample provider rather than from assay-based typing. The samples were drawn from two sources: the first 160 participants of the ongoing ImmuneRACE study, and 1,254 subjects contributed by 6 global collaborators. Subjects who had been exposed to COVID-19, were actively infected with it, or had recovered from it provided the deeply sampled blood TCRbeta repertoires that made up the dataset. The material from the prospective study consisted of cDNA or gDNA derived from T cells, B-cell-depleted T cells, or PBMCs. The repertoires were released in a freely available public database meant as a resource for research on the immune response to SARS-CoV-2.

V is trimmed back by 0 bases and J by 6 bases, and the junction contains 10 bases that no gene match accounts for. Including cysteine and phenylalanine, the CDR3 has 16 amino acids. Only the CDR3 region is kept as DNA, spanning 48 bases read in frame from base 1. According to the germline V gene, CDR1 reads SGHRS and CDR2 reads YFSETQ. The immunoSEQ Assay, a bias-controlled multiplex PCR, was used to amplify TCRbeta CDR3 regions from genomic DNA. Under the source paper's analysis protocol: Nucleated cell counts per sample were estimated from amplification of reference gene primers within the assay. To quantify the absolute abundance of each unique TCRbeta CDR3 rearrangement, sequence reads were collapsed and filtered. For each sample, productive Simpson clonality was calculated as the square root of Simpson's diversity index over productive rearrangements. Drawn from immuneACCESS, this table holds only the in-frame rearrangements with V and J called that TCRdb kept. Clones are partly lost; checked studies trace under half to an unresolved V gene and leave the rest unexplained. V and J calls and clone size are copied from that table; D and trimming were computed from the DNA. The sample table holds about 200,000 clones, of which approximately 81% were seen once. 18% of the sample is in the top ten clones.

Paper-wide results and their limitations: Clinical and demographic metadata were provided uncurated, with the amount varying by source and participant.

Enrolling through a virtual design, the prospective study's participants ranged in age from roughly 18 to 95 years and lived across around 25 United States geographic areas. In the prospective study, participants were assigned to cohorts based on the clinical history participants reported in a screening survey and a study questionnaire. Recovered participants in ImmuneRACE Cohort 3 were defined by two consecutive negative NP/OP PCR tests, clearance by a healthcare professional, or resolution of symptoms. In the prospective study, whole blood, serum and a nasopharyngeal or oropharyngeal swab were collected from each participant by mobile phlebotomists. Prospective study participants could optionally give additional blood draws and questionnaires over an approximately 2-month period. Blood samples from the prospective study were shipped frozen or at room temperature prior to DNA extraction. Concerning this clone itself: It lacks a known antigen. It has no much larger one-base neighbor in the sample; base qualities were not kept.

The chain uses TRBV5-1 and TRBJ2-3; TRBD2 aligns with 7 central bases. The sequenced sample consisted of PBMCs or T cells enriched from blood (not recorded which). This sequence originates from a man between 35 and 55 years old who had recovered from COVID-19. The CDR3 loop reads CASSLEVLAAADTQYF. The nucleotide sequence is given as TGCGCCAGCAGCTTGGAGGTCCTAGCGGCAGCCGATACGCAGTATTTT.